This T cell receptor beta chain was documented in a study of blood T cell repertoires in COVID-19 (dated by TCRdb to about 2020). In terms of the full investigation: The collaborator samples originated in the United States, Italy and Spain and spanned the acute and convalescent phases of COVID-19. The prospective study material was composed of cDNA or gDNA derived from T cells, B-cell-depleted T cells, or PBMCs. Where available, HLA class I and class II types were taken from metadata supplied by the sample provider and were not determined by assay-based typing. A de-identified subject ID, COVID-19 status, age in years and sex were almost always included in the sample metadata. Samples came from the ongoing ImmuneRACE study (first 160 participants) plus 1,254 subjects from 6 global collaborators. The dataset comprised deeply sampled blood TCRbeta repertoires from subjects exposed to, actively infected with, or recovered from COVID-19. The repertoires were made available in a free public database intended to serve as a resource for research on the immune response to SARS-CoV-2.

About this clone itself: Its specific antigen is unknown. Within one base of it there is no much larger clone, and no base qualities were kept.

General findings and caveats noted by the study authors: Clinical and demographic metadata were provided uncurated, with the amount varying by source and participant.

Whole blood was collected in K2EDTA tubes by collaborating institutions according to the institutions' own protocols. For TCRbeta analysis, collaborator samples were shipped as frozen whole blood, as isolated PBMCs, or as DNA extracted from either sample type. TCRbeta CDR3 regions were amplified from genomic DNA by means of the immunoSEQ Assay, a bias-controlled multiplex PCR. Per the authors' processing: Within the assay, amplification of reference gene primers was used to estimate how many nucleated cells each sample contained. To quantify the absolute abundance of each unique TCRbeta CDR3 rearrangement, sequence reads were collapsed and filtered. For each sample, productive Simpson clonality was calculated as the square root of Simpson's diversity index over productive rearrangements. As stored in TCRdb, this immuneACCESS dataset retains in-frame rearrangements with V and J assigned. A fraction of the clones does not appear; measured against another copy, unresolved V genes explain less than half of the discrepancy, and the remainder lacks a known reason. V and J calls and clone size come straight from that table; D and trimming were deduced from the DNA. The sample contains under 150,000 clones, 76% of them found a single time. The ten largest make up approximately 4.5% of the sample.

The CDR3, from cysteine to phenylalanine, totals 16 residues. Only the CDR3 DNA is retained, 48 bases long and in frame from the first base. V drops 10 bases and J drops 2 bases, leaving 21 bases in between. The germline V gene provides CDR1 SGHVS and CDR2 FQNEAQ. The sample comprised peripheral blood. This clonotype originated in a woman of 80 years or more with active or convalescent COVID-19. The sequence joins TRBV7-8 to TRBJ1-5; TRBD1 could be the D gene, as 6 bases match. DNA sequence: TGTGCCACCTCGCTGGGGGGGCTTCTCGGCAATCAGCCCCAGCATTTT. Translation gives CATSLGGLLGNQPQHF.